Following are 8 T cell receptor beta chains from one sample sequenced in a study of blood T cell repertoires in COVID-19. Clones were sequenced by immunoSEQ multiplex PCR, and TCRdb holds only the in-frame ones, with some missing. The sample consists of around 170,000 clones, about 81% of them appearing once. Sequenced: peripheral blood. Source of these receptors: a woman aged 80 or over with COVID-19, enrolled during active disease.

The rearrangement links TRBV7-9 to TRBJ2-3; 10 nucleotides align to TRBD2. The CDR3 is 15 amino acids. In germline, CDR1 is SEHNR, CDR2 FQNEAQ (reference sequence). V lost 2 bases, J lost 4 bases, and 3 bases stayed unmatched. CDR3 sequence reads: CASSLTSGTPDTQYF. CDR3 nucleotide sequence: TGTGCCAGCAGCTTAACTAGCGGGACCCCAGATACGCAGTATTTT.

The chain uses TRBV24-1 and TRBJ1-2; D not certain. The germline V and J ends were trimmed by 3 bases and 6 bases, with 19 bases remaining between them. CDR1 KGHDR and CDR2 SFDVKD come from the germline V gene. This CDR3 region has 16 residues. In nucleotides, the CDR3 is TGTGCCACCAGTGATACCTCGGGGAGGGCAAGGGATGGCTACACCTTC. It is translated as CATSDTSGRARDGYTF.

The genes are TRBV18 and TRBJ1-1, with D possibly matching TRBD1 (5 bases). Trimming stripped 4 bases from V and 8 bases from J, with 14 bases between. The germline V gene has CDR1 KGHSH and CDR2 LQKENI. This CDR3 spans 13 amino acids. This CDR3 is CASSLSQGFEAFF. In DNA, the CDR3 is TGTGCCAGCTCACTATCTCAGGGATTCGAAGCTTTCTTT.

This chain joins TRBV7-9 and TRBJ2-3, with 13 bases aligning to TRBD2. The CDR3 is 17 residues long. The ends lost 3 bases at V and 1 base at J; junction bases unmatched: 4. Per germline, CDR1 SEHNR and CDR2 FQNEAQ (reference sequence). CDR3 loop: CASSLLGLAGGTDTQYF. CDR3 bases: TGTGCCAGCAGCTTGCTCGGACTAGCGGGGGGCACAGATACGCAGTATTTT.

This clone is a singleton in its sample. The chain joins TRBV6-5 to TRBJ2-5; no clear D gene. Germline lookup yields CDR1 MNHEY and CDR2 SVGAGI. The length of the CDR3 is 14 residues. Trimming pared 4 bases from V and 0 bases from J, leaving 9 bases between. The CDR3 DNA sequence: TGTGCCAGCAGTTCTACAGCATACCAAGAGACCCAGTACTTC. Translated: CASSSTAYQETQYF.

The sample holds a few counts of this clone. CDR3 protein: CASSLAGTGGLYEQYF. As DNA, the CDR3 is TGTGCCAGCAGCTTGGCTGGGACAGGGGGCTTGTACGAGCAGTACTTC. The chain links TRBV5-4 to TRBJ2-7; 12 nucleotides match TRBD1. The germline V gene encodes CDR1 SGHNT and CDR2 YYREEE (reference sequence). The CDR3 length is 16 residues. The trim removed 0 bases at V and 4 bases at J, leaving 5 bases unmatched.

The chain carries TRBV14 and TRBJ1-4, with a tentative D call TRBD1 (5 bases). Germline V gene lookup returns CDR1 SGHDN and CDR2 FVKESK. Trimming cost V 0 bases and J 4 bases, with 24 bases left between them. This CDR3 region has 20 residues. CDR3 residues: CASSQDQRQALLRGNEKLFF. The CDR3 DNA reads TGTGCCAGCAGCCAAGATCAGAGGCAGGCCCTCTTAAGGGGTAATGAAAAACTGTTTTTT.

The count of this clone is one. V usage is TRBV7-8 and J usage is TRBJ2-7; D may be TRBD1 (8 bases). Per germline, CDR1 SGHVS and CDR2 FQNEAQ. The CDR3 length is 14 residues. V was clipped by 4 bases and J by 4 bases, with 14 bases between them. This CDR3 is CASSSDREGYEQYF. As DNA, the CDR3 is TGTGCCAGCAGCTCGGACAGGGAGGGTTACGAGCAGTACTTC. Based on the CDR3 plus reference TRBV7-8 and TRBJ2-7, the full variable domain is GAGVSQSPRYKVAKRGQDVALRCDPISGHVSLFWYQQALGQGPEFLTYFQNEAQLDKSGLPSDRFFAERPEGSVSTLKIQRTQQEDSAVYLCASSSDREGYEQYFGPGTRLTVT.